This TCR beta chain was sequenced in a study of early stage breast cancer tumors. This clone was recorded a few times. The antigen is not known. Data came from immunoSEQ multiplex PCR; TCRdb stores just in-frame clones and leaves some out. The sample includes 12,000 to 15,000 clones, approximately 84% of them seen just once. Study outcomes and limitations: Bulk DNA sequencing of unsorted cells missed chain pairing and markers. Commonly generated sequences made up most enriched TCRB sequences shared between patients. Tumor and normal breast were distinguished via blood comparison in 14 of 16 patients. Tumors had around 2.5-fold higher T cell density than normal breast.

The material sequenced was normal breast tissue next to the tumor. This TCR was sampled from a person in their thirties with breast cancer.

DNA for the CDR3: TGTGCCATCAGTGCTGCCGGGTCCGAGCAGTACTTC. Residues: CAISAAGSEQYF. This sequence joins TRBV10-3 and TRBJ2-7; D call uncertain. The CDR3 runs to 12 residues. Germline values: CDR1 ENHRY, CDR2 SYGVKD. V was pared by 4 bases and J by 6 bases, with 10 bases between.